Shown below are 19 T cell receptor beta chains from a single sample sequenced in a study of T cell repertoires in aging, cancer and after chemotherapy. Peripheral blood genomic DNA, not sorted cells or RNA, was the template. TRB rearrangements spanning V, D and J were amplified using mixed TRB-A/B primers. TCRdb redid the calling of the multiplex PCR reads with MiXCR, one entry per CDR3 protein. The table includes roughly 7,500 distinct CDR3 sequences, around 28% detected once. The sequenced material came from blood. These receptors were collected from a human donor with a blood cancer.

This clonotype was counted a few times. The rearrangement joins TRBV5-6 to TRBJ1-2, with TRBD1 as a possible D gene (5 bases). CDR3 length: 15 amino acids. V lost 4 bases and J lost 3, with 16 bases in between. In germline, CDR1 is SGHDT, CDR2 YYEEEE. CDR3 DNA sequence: TGTGCCAGCAGCCAGGGAGTTATCTCTTACTATGGCTACACCTTC. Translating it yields CASSQGVISYYGYTF.

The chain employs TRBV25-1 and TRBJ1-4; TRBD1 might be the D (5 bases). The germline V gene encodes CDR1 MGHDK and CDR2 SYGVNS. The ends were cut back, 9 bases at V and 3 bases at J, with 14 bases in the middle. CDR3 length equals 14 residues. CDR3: CASTSGGANEKLFF. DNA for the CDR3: TGTGCCAGTACCTCCGGGGGTGCTAATGAAAAACTGTTTTTT.

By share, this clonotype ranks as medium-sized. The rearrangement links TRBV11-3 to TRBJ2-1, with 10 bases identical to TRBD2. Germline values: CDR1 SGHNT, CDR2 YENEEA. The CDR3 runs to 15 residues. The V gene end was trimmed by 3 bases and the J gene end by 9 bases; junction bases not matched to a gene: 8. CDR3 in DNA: TGTGCCAGCAGCTTCGGGAGCGGGGGGGGCAGTGAGCAGTTCTTC. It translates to CASSFGSGGGSEQFF.

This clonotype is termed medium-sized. CDR3 nucleotides: TGTGCCAGCAGGGGTGGACAGGGCAGGGATGAGCAGTTCTTC. It encodes CASRGGQGRDEQFF. The chain is built from TRBV6-5 and TRBJ2-1, with 8 nucleotides matching TRBD1. From germline, CDR1 is MNHEY and CDR2 SVGAGI. The CDR3 sequence is 14 residues long. J gave up 8 bases and V 6 bases, and 9 bases lay outside the gene matches.

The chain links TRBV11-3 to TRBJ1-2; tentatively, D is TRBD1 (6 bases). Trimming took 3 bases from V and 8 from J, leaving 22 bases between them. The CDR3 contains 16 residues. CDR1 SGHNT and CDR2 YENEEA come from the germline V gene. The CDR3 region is CASSLGRPQGVEGYTF. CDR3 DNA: TGTGCCAGCAGCTTGGGTCGGCCACAGGGTGTGGAGGGCTACACCTTC.

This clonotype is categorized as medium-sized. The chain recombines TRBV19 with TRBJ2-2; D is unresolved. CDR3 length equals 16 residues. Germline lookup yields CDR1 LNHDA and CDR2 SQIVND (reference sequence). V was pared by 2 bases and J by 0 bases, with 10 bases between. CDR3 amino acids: CASSIIWTTNTGELFF. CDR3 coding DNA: TGTGCCAGTAGTATAATATGGACCACGAACACCGGGGAGCTGTTTTTT.

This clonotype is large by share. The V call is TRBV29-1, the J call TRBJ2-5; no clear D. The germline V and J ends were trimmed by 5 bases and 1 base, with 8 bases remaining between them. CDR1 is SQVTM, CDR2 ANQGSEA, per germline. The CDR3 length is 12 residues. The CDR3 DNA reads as TGCAGCGTTCACCTACTCCAAGAGACCCAGTACTTC. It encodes CSVHLLQETQYF.

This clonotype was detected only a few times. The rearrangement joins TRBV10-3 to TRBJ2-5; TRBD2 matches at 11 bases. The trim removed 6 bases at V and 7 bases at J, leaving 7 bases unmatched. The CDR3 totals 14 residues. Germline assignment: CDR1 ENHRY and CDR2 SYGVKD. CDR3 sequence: CAISGTSGGGTQYF. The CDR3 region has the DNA TGTGCCATCAGCGGGACTAGCGGCGGGGGGACCCAGTACTTC.

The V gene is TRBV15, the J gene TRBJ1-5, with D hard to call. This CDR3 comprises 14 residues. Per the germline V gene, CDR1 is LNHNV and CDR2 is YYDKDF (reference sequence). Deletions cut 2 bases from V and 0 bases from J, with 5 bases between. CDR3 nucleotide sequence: TGTGCCACCAGCAGAAGACCTAGCAATCAGCCCCAGCATTTT. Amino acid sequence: CATSRRPSNQPQHF.

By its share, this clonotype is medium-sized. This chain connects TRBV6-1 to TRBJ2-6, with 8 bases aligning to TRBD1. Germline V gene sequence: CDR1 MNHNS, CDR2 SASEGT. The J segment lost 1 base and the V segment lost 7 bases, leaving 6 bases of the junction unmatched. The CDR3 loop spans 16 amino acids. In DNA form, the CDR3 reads TGTGCCAGCACCGGGACAGGAGTATCTGGGGCCAACGTCCTGACTTTC. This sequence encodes CASTGTGVSGANVLTF.

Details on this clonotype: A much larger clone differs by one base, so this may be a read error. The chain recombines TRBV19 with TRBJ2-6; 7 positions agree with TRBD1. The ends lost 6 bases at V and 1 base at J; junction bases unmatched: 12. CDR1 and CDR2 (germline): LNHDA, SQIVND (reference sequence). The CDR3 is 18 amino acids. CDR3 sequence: CASSLKGDRRSGANVLTF. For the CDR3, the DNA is TGTGCCAGTAGCTTAAAGGGGGACAGACGTTCTGGGGCCAACGTCCTGACTTTC.

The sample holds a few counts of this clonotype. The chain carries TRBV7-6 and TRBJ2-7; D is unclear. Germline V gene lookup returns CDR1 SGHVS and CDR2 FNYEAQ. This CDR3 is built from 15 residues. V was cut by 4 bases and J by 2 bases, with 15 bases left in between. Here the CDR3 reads CASSSQVSGTYEQYF. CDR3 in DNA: TGTGCCAGCAGCTCCCAAGTATCTGGAACCTACGAGCAGTACTTC.

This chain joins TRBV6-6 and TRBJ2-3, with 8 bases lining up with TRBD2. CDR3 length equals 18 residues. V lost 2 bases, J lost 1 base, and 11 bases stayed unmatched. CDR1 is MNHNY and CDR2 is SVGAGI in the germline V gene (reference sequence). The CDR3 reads CASSYPGGNSGGTDTQYF. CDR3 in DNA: TGTGCCAGCAGTTACCCCGGGGGGAATAGCGGGGGCACAGATACGCAGTATTTT.

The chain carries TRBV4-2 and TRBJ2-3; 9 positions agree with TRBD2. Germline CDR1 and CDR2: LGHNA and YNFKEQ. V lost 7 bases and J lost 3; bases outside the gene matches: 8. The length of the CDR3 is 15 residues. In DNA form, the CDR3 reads TGTGCCAGCAAGGTTGGGACTAGCTCTACAGATACGCAGTATTTT. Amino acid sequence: CASKVGTSSTDTQYF.

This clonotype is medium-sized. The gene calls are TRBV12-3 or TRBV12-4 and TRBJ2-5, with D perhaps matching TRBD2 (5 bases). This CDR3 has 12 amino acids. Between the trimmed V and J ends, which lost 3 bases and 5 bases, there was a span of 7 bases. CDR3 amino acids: CASSFTGETQYF. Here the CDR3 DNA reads TGTGCCAGCAGTTTCACGGGGGAGACCCAGTACTTC.

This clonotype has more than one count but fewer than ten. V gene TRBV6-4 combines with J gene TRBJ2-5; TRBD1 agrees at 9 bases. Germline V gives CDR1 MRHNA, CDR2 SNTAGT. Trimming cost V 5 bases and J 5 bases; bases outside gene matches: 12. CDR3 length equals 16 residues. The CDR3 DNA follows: TGTGCCAGCAGTTATTCCCCCGGGACAGGGATTGAGACCCAGTACTTC. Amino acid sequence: CASSYSPGTGIETQYF.

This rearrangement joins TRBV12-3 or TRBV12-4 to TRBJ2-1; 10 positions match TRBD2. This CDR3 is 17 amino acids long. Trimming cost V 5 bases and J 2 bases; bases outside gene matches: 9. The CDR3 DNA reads TGTGCCAGCAGTCTCCCCCAGCGGGGGGGCCCCTACAATGAGCAGTTCTTC. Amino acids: CASSLPQRGGPYNEQFF.

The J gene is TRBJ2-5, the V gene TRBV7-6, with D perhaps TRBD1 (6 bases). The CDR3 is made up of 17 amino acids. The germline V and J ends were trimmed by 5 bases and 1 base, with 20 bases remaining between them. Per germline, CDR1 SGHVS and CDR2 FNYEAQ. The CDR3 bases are TGTGCCAGCAGCCAAGCGTGGGGGACACTTATCCAAGAGACCCAGTACTTC. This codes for CASSQAWGTLIQETQYF.

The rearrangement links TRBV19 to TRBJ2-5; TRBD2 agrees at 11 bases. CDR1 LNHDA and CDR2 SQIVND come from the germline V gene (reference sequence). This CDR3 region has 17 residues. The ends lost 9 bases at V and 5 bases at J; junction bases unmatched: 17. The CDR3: CASSPRTSGYLGETQYF. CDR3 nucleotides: TGTGCCAGCAGCCCACGGACTAGCGGGTACCTCGGGGAGACCCAGTACTTC.